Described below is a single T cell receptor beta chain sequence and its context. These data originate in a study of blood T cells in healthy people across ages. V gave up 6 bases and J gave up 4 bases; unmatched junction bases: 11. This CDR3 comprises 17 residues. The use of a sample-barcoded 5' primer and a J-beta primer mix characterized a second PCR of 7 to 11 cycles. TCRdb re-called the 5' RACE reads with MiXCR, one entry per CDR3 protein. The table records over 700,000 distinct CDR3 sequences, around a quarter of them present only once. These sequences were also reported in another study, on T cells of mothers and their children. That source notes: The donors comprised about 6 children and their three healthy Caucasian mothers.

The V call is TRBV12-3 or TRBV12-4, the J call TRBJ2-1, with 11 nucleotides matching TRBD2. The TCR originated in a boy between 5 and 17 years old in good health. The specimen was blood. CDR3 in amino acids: CASRPNPTSGSYNEQFF. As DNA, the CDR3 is TGTGCCAGCAGGCCAAACCCAACTAGCGGGAGTTACAATGAGCAGTTCTTC.